The table lists the clone carrying this T cell receptor beta chain with many counts. CDR1 KGHDR and CDR2 SFDVKD come from the germline V gene. The CDR3 runs to 16 residues. Trimming took 7 bases from V and 1 from J; bases not matched to a gene: 10. This sample is part of a study of Graves' ophthalmopathy and Graves' hyperthyroidism. Amplified TCR beta CDR3 regions were obtained using RNA transcripts as template. Scientists carried out first-round RT-PCR using HTBI primers and then a second-round multiplex PCR. MiXCR, run by TCRdb on the multiplex PCR reads, gives a single entry per CDR3 protein. The data show about 420,000 distinct CDR3 sequences, more than 20% seen once.

Sequenced input: peripheral blood. This clonotype originated in a woman between 18 and 29 years old with stable Graves' hyperthyroidism. This chain joins TRBV24-1 and TRBJ1-1; 8 nucleotides match TRBD1. This CDR3 reads CATRKGGQGQNTEAFF. The CDR3 nucleotides read TGTGCCACCAGGAAGGGCGGACAGGGACAGAACACTGAAGCTTTCTTT.